A single sample is the source of the 26 T cell receptor beta chains below, sequenced in a study of blood T cell repertoires in COVID-19. The protocol was immunoSEQ multiplex PCR, while the TCRdb copy is restricted to in-frame clones and leaves out a portion. The data hold 78,000 or so clones, with approximately 80% observed a single time. The sample was peripheral blood. The source is a woman aged 55-70 years with acute or convalescent COVID-19.

This sequence joins TRBV3-1 (or the pseudogene TRBV3-2) and TRBJ2-3; the D gene is possibly TRBD2 (7 bases). This CDR3 region has 16 residues. Germline V gene lookup returns CDR1 LGHDT and CDR2 YNNKEL (reference sequence). V gave up 5 bases and J gave up 2 bases, with 17 bases separating them. The CDR3 region is CASSSRGGGHTDTQYF. The CDR3 DNA is TGTGCCAGCAGCTCCCGCGGGGGCGGACACACAGATACGCAGTATTTT.

CDR3 sequence reads: CASSPDRGLKSPLHF. The CDR3 nucleotides read TGTGCCAGTAGTCCGGACAGGGGGCTCAAATCACCCCTCCACTTT. The genes are TRBV19 and TRBJ1-6; the match to TRBD1 covers 11 bases. Trimming took 5 bases from V and 10 from J; bases not matched to a gene: 7. This CDR3 region has 15 residues. Germline V lookup: CDR1 LNHDA, CDR2 SQIVND (reference sequence).

CDR3 in amino acids: CASSFYGLTSEQYF. CDR3 sequence (DNA): TGTGCCAGCAGCTTCTACGGACTTACTTCCGAGCAGTACTTC. V is TRBV5-6 and J is TRBJ2-7, with D perhaps TRBD2 (5 bases). V lost 2 bases to trimming and J lost 6 bases, with 15 bases between them. Germline CDR1 is SGHDT and CDR2 is YYEEEE. This CDR3 spans 14 amino acids.

The genes are TRBV6-5 and TRBJ2-1; 7 positions agree with TRBD2. Germline V gives CDR1 MNHEY, CDR2 SVGAGI. The length of the CDR3 is 13 residues. Trimming took 6 bases from V and 6 from J; bases not matched to a gene: 5. In DNA, the CDR3 is TGTGCCAGCAGCCGGGACTACCCCAATGAGCAGTTCTTC. Protein: CASSRDYPNEQFF.

This clone was seen once. This same CDR3 is encoded by further DNA sequences in the sample. This chain connects TRBV10-3 to TRBJ1-2; D might be TRBD1 (5 bases). V lost 5 bases, J lost 3 bases, and 13 bases lay in between. The CDR3 consists of 14 residues. Germline CDR1 reads ENHRY; CDR2 reads SYGVKD. The CDR3 here is CAISLGQGDYGYTF. In DNA form, the CDR3 reads TGTGCCATCAGTCTCGGGCAGGGCGACTATGGCTACACCTTC.

V usage is TRBV27 and J usage is TRBJ1-5; 10 nucleotides line up with TRBD1. Losses at the gene ends were 6 bases for V and 0 bases for J; bases not matched to a gene: 8. Germline CDR1 and CDR2: MNHEY and SMNVEV (reference sequence). The CDR3 extends over 17 amino acids. CDR3 sequence reads: CASSPGTGAYSNQPQHF. The CDR3 nucleotides read TGTGCCAGCAGCCCCGGGACAGGGGCTTATAGCAATCAGCCCCAGCATTTT.

The chain has TRBV7-2 and TRBJ2-4, with D possibly TRBD1 on 5 matching bases. Germline V gives CDR1 SGHTA, CDR2 FQGNSA. The CDR3 has 17 residues. V lost 4 bases and J 0 bases, leaving 16 bases between the germline ends. Here the CDR3 reads CASSSLTGSLAKNIQYF. The CDR3 DNA reads TGTGCCAGCAGCTCCCTCACAGGCTCACTAGCCAAAAACATTCAGTACTTC.

CDR3 protein: CASSLAGINTEAFF. DNA of the CDR3: TGCGCCAGCAGCTTGGCGGGGATTAACACTGAAGCTTTCTTT. V gene TRBV5-1 combines with J gene TRBJ1-1; D unclear. There are 14 residues in the CDR3. Germline values: CDR1 SGHRS, CDR2 YFSETQ. V shed 0 bases and J shed 2 bases, with 8 bases lying between them.

This clone was counted only a few times. The chain joins TRBV13 to TRBJ2-7; 12 positions match TRBD1. V dropped 5 bases and J dropped 4; count of bases not matched to a gene: 3. From germline, CDR1 is PRHDT and CDR2 FYEKMQ (reference sequence). The CDR3 extends over 14 amino acids. Here the CDR3 reads CASSPGQGAYEQYF. The CDR3 DNA reads as TGTGCCAGCAGCCCGGGACAGGGGGCATACGAGCAGTACTTC.

This chain joins TRBV11-2 and TRBJ2-1, with 8 bases matching TRBD2. The CDR3 has 16 residues. The germline V gene has CDR1 SGHAT and CDR2 FQNNGV. V shed 5 bases, J shed 0 bases, and the junction held 6 bases outside the gene matches. CDR3 in amino acids: CASSPLAGPSYNEQFF. As DNA, the CDR3 is TGTGCCAGCAGCCCCTTAGCGGGGCCCTCCTACAATGAGCAGTTCTTC.

The gene calls are TRBV6-4 and TRBJ1-1; D perhaps matches TRBD1 (5 bases). The CDR3 spans 13 residues. Germline V CDR1 and CDR2: MRHNA, SNTAGT. V lost 11 bases and J lost 4, with 17 bases in between. CDR3 sequence: CAEPEAGCTEAFF. CDR3 in DNA: TGTGCCGAACCCGAGGCAGGGTGCACTGAAGCTTTCTTT.

The rearrangement links TRBV7-8 to TRBJ2-3; maybe TRBD2 (5 bases). The CDR3 runs to 14 residues. Per germline, CDR1 SGHVS and CDR2 FQNEAQ. V was pared by 2 bases and J by 6 bases, with 12 bases between. The CDR3 sequence is CASSLPDTRDTQYF. The CDR3 DNA is TGTGCCAGCAGCTTACCTGACACTAGGGATACGCAGTATTTT.

This clone has a handful of counts. The chain recombines TRBV4-2 with TRBJ1-1; no reliable D call. Germline values: CDR1 LGHNA, CDR2 YNFKEQ. Trimming left V 0 bases short and J 5 bases short, with 7 bases between. The CDR3 has 13 residues. For the CDR3, the DNA is TGTGCCAGCAGCCAAGATGTCCTGACTGAAGCTTTCTTT. The encoded protein is CASSQDVLTEAFF.

The chain links TRBV19 to TRBJ2-1, with D maybe TRBD1 (6 bases). The CDR3 is 14 residues long. CDR1 LNHDA and CDR2 SQIVND come from the germline V gene (reference sequence). Trimming cost V 3 bases and J 4 bases, with 10 bases left between them. The CDR3: CASSMGQSYNEQFF. The CDR3 nucleotides are TGTGCCAGTAGTATGGGACAATCGTACAATGAGCAGTTCTTC.

Turning to this clone: Additional DNA sequences in this sample encode the identical CDR3. The V gene is TRBV2, the J gene TRBJ1-6, with D possibly matching TRBD1 (5 bases). Germline V gene data show CDR1 as SNHLY and CDR2 as FYNNEI. The CDR3 is 14 residues long. V dropped 1 base and J dropped 7 bases, with 8 bases sitting between them. CDR3 DNA sequence: TGTGCCAGCAGTGAAGGCAGGGTCAATTCACCCCTCCACTTT. Its translation: CASSEGRVNSPLHF.

This chain joins TRBV6-1 and TRBJ1-2, with 8 bases lining up with TRBD1. The CDR3 has 16 amino acids. V dropped 1 base and J dropped 4; count of bases not matched to a gene: 8. Germline lookup yields CDR1 MNHNS and CDR2 SASEGT. CDR3 sequence reads: CASSEEGLRGLYGYTF. The CDR3 DNA sequence: TGTGCCAGCAGTGAAGAGGGGCTCAGGGGGCTCTATGGCTACACCTTC.

The J gene is TRBJ2-3, the V gene TRBV2; 7 positions agree with TRBD2. The CDR3 length is 13 residues. The junction had 6 bases not matched to a gene; V was cut back by 5 bases and J by 7 bases. Germline V gives CDR1 SNHLY, CDR2 FYNNEI. The CDR3 DNA is TGTGCCAGCAGTCCCGGGACTACGAATACGCAGTATTTT. Translated: CASSPGTTNTQYF.

The rearrangement uses TRBV29-1 and TRBJ1-2; D remains unclear. Trimming removed 4 bases from V and 0 bases from J, with 9 bases in between. The CDR3 is 13 amino acids. Germline CDR1 and CDR2: SQVTM and ANQGSEA. CDR3 sequence (DNA): TGCAGCGTTGCAGATATAGCTAACTATGGCTACACCTTC. It yields the protein CSVADIANYGYTF.

V gene TRBV3-1 (or the pseudogene TRBV3-2) combines with J gene TRBJ1-1; 7 bases are shared with TRBD1. The CDR3 length is 13 residues. The germline V gene encodes CDR1 LGHDT and CDR2 YNNKEL (reference sequence). The ends lost 4 bases at V and 4 bases at J; junction bases unmatched: 3. DNA for the CDR3: TGTGCCAGCAGCCTGACAGGGAGCACTGAAGCTTTCTTT. Its translation: CASSLTGSTEAFF.

V usage is TRBV30 and J usage is TRBJ1-2, with a tentative D call TRBD1 (6 bases). V dropped 0 bases and J dropped 10 bases, with 12 bases sitting between them. The CDR3 length is 12 residues. In germline, CDR1 is GTSNPN, CDR2 SVGIG (reference sequence). The chain's CDR3 is CAWSVYGGAYTF. The CDR3 region has the DNA TGTGCCTGGAGTGTCTATGGGGGGGCCTACACCTTC.

V and J are TRBV5-1 and TRBJ1-2, with D unclear. CDR3 size: 15 residues. Germline lookup yields CDR1 SGHRS and CDR2 YFSETQ. Trimming took off 4 bases at V and 3 bases at J, with 16 bases between the two ends. The CDR3 nucleotides read TGCGCCAGCAGCGTGGGGTCGGGTTCCTACTATGGCTACACCTTC. Its protein is CASSVGSGSYYGYTF.

V usage is TRBV18 and J usage is TRBJ1-4; the match to TRBD1 covers 9 bases. CDR1 KGHSH and CDR2 LQKENI come from the germline V gene. The V and J ends lost 4 bases and 8 bases, in that order; junction bases with no gene match: 8. This CDR3 is built from 15 residues. CDR3 residues: CASSLQGAYGEKLFF. The CDR3 DNA reads as TGTGCCAGCTCACTACAGGGGGCTTACGGCGAAAAACTGTTTTTT.

The chain joins TRBV27 to TRBJ2-6; a weak D match, TRBD1 (6 bases). Trimming removed 4 bases from V and 0 bases from J, with 13 bases in between. The CDR3 consists of 17 residues. Germline CDR1 and CDR2: MNHEY and SMNVEV (reference sequence). CDR3 nucleotide sequence: TGTGCCAGCAGTTCCACCATCAGGGGCTCTGGGGCCAACGTCCTGACTTTC. It yields the protein CASSSTIRGSGANVLTF. Variable domain in full (rest from reference TRBV27 and TRBJ2-6): EAQVTQNPRYLITVTGKKLTVTCSQNMNHEYMSWYRQDPGLGLRQIYYSMNVEVTDKGDVPEGYKVSRKEKRNFPLILESPSPNQTSLYFCASSSTIRGSGANVLTFGAGSRLTVL.

This clone was seen a single time. J is TRBJ1-1 and V is TRBV3-1 (or the pseudogene TRBV3-2); D call uncertain. The V end lost 1 base, the J end lost 3 bases, and 9 bases lay between the germline ends. The CDR3 covers 14 residues. Germline V gives CDR1 LGHDT, CDR2 YNNKEL (reference sequence). CDR3 region: CASSQGTVDTEAFF. The CDR3 DNA sequence: TGTGCCAGCAGCCAAGGTACGGTGGACACTGAAGCTTTCTTT.

This chain connects TRBV2 to TRBJ2-4, with 8 positions matching TRBD2. V shed 11 bases and J 9 bases; nucleotides not matched to a gene: 12. Germline CDR1 and CDR2: SNHLY and FYNNEI. The CDR3 totals 13 residues. CDR3 sequence reads: CAGGGRGLGIQYF. In DNA form, the CDR3 reads TGTGCCGGCGGGGGGCGAGGGCTCGGCATTCAGTACTTC.

The rearrangement links TRBV30 to TRBJ2-5, with TRBD2 identical over 8 bases. This CDR3 spans 15 amino acids. Germline loops: CDR1 GTSNPN, CDR2 SVGIG (reference sequence). V was clipped by 5 bases and J by 1 base; unmatched bases: 9. In DNA, the CDR3 is TGTGCCTGGGTCACTAGCGGAGCCTTCCAAGAGACCCAGTACTTC. It specifies CAWVTSGAFQETQYF.